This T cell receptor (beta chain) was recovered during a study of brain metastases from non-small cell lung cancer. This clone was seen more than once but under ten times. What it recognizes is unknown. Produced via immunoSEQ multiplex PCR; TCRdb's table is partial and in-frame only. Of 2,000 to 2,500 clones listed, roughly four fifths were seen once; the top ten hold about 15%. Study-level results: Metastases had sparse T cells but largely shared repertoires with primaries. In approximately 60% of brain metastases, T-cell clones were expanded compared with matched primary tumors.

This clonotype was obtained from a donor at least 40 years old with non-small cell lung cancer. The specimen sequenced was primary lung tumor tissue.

The CDR3 DNA sequence: TGTGCCAGCAGCCCCCGGACGGATTCCTACGAGCAGTACTTC. Translation: CASSPRTDSYEQYF. The V gene is TRBV7-3, the J gene TRBJ2-7; D call uncertain. The CDR3 extends over 14 amino acids. V lost 5 bases, J lost 1 base, and 12 bases lay in between. Germline CDR1 is SGHTA and CDR2 is FQGTGA.